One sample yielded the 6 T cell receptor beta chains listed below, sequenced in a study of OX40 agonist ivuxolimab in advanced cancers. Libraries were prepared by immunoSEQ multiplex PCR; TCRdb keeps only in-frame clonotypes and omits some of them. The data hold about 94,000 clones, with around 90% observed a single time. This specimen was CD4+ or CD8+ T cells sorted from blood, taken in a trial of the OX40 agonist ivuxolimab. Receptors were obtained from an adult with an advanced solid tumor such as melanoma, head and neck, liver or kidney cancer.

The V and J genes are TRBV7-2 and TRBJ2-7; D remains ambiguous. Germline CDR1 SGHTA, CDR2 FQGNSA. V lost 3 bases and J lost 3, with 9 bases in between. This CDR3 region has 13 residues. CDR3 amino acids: CASSLLTDYEQYF. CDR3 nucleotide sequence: TGTGCCAGCAGCTTGCTGACTGACTACGAGCAGTACTTC.

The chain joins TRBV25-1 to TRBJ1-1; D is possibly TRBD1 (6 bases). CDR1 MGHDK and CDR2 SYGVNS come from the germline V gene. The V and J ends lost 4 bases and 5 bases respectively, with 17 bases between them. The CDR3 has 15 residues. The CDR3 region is CASSAPGGTGTEAFF. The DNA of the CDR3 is TGTGCCAGCAGTGCCCCGGGGGGTACAGGGACTGAAGCTTTCTTT.

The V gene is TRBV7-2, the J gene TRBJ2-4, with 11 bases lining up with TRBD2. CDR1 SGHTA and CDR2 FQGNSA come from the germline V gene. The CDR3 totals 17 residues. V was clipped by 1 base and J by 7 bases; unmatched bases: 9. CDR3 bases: TGTGCCAGCAGCTTAGAAGGCCGTAGCGGGGGGGCTAACATTCAGTACTTC. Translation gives CASSLEGRSGGANIQYF.

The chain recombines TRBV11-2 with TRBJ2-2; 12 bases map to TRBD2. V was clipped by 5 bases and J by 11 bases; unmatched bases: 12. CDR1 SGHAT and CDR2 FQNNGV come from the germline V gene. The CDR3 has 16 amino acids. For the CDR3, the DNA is TGTGCCAGCAGCCGTACTAGCGGGGGGTTTTTGTTAGAGCTGTTTTTT. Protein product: CASSRTSGGFLLELFF.

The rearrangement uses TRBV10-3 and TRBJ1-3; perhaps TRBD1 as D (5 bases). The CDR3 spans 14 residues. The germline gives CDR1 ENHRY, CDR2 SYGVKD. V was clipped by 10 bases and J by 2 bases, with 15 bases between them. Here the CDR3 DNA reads TGTGCCACCAACAACGGGACGGCTGGAAACACCATATATTTT. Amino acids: CATNNGTAGNTIYF.

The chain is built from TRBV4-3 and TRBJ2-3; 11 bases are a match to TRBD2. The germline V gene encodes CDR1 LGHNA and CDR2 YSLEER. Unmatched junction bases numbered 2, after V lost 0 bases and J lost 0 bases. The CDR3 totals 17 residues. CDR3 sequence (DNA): TGCGCCAGCAGCCAAGAGGGGACTAGCGGCAGCACAGATACGCAGTATTTT. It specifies CASSQEGTSGSTDTQYF.